The 22 T cell receptor beta chains below come from one sample, sequenced in a study of blood T cell repertoires in COVID-19. The repertoire was sequenced with immunoSEQ multiplex PCR; TCRdb's copy has only in-frame clones and lacks some. Of around 500,000 clones listed, 88% are singletons. Sample: PBMCs or T cells enriched from blood (not recorded which). All receptors come from a woman aged 40 to 50 who had recovered from COVID-19.

This clone was observed a few times. This chain joins TRBV7-9 and TRBJ2-7; TRBD1 agrees at 9 bases. In germline, CDR1 is SEHNR, CDR2 FQNEAQ (reference sequence). The V and J ends lost 7 bases and 3 bases, in that order; junction bases with no gene match: 7. The CDR3 is 14 residues long. CDR3 region: CASTRTGANYEQYF. The CDR3 bases are TGTGCCAGCACCCGGACAGGGGCTAACTACGAGCAGTACTTC.

J is TRBJ2-3 and V is TRBV4-3; D may be TRBD1 (6 bases). In germline, CDR1 is LGHNA, CDR2 YSLEER. V was pared by 0 bases and J by 2 bases, with 9 bases between. The CDR3 totals 15 residues. The CDR3 DNA is TGCGCCAGCAGCCAAGAAGGGGGTCCCACAGATACGCAGTATTTT. Amino acid sequence: CASSQEGGPTDTQYF.

The chain has TRBV7-6 and TRBJ2-5; possibly TRBD2 for D (5 bases). CDR1 SGHVS and CDR2 FNYEAQ come from the germline V gene. CDR3 length: 15 amino acids. The V end lost 5 bases, the J end lost 2 bases, and 15 bases lay between the germline ends. The CDR3 loop is CASSAGEDLQETQYF. CDR3 DNA: TGTGCCAGCAGCGCCGGCGAGGACTTACAAGAGACCCAGTACTTC.

V usage is TRBV6-5 and J usage is TRBJ2-1, with D perhaps matching TRBD1 (6 bases). Between the trimmed V and J ends, which lost 6 bases and 7 bases, there was a span of 19 bases. Looked up from germline, CDR1 is MNHEY and CDR2 is SVGAGI. This CDR3 region has 15 residues. The CDR3 nucleotides are TGTGCCAGCAGAAAAACCGGGACACAAGGGAATGAGCAGTTCTTC. This gives the protein CASRKTGTQGNEQFF.

CDR3 sequence: CASSPEGGYTF. DNA for the CDR3: TGTGCCAGCTCACCAGAGGGCGGCTACACCTTC. The V and J genes are TRBV18 and TRBJ1-2, with D hard to call. The germline V gene encodes CDR1 KGHSH and CDR2 LQKENI. CDR3 length: 11 residues. Trimming took off 2 bases at V and 8 bases at J, with 6 bases between the two ends. The full variable domain, its missing parts supplied by reference TRBV18 and TRBJ1-2, is NAGVMQNPRHLVRRRGQEARLRCSPMKGHSHVYWYRQLPEEGLKFMVYLQKENIIDESGMPKERFSAEFPKEGPSILRIQQVVRGDSAAYFCASSPEGGYTFGSGTRLTVV.

The gene calls are TRBV9 and TRBJ2-6, with D possibly matching TRBD1 (5 bases). The CDR3 runs to 14 residues. The germline V gene has CDR1 SGDLS and CDR2 YYNGEE. V was shortened by 0 bases and J by 4 bases, with 5 bases between the two germline ends. The CDR3 region is CASSVAGGANVLTF. Here the CDR3 DNA reads TGTGCCAGCAGCGTAGCAGGGGGGGCCAACGTCCTGACTTTC. The variable domain in full, completed from reference TRBV9 and TRBJ2-6, reads DSGVTQTPKHLITATGQRVTLRCSPRSGDLSVYWYQQSLDQGLQFLIQYYNGEERAKGNILERFSAQQFPDLHSELNLSSLELGDSALYFCASSVAGGANVLTFGAGSRLTVL.

This chain links TRBV19 with TRBJ2-7; tentative D call: TRBD1 (5 bases). CDR1 is LNHDA and CDR2 is SQIVND in the germline V gene (reference sequence). V was cut by 3 bases and J by 2 bases, with 11 bases left in between. There are 14 residues in the CDR3. The CDR3 DNA reads TGTGCCAGTAGTATGGGTCAGGGCCCCTACGAGCAGTACTTC. Protein: CASSMGQGPYEQYF.

There are a few counts of this clone. The rearrangement links TRBV29-1 to TRBJ2-5; tentative D call: TRBD2 (6 bases). CDR3 length equals 15 residues. The V gene's germline CDR1 is SQVTM and CDR2 ANQGSEA. Trimming removed 6 bases from V and 7 bases from J, with 24 bases in between. The CDR3: CSVSSSGTPRGTQYF. The CDR3 bases are TGCAGCGTCTCCTCCTCCGGGACTCCCCGGGGGACCCAGTACTTC.

The J gene is TRBJ2-1, the V gene TRBV7-2; a weak D match, TRBD2 (5 bases). The V end lost 2 bases, the J end lost 3 bases, and 11 bases lay between the germline ends. Germline CDR1 reads SGHTA; CDR2 reads FQGNSA. The CDR3 runs to 15 residues. The CDR3 loop reads CASSLSPSNYNEQFF. CDR3 nucleotides: TGTGCCAGCAGCTTATCCCCTAGCAACTACAATGAGCAGTTCTTC.

This clone was seen a single time. The same CDR3 also results from other DNA sequences found in this sample. CDR3 nucleotides: TGTGCCAGTAGTATAGGCCGCGGAAACACCGGGGAGCTGTTTTTT. Protein product: CASSIGRGNTGELFF. The chain joins TRBV19 to TRBJ2-2; D remains unclear. The V end lost 1 base, the J end lost 2 bases, and 8 bases lay between the germline ends. The germline CDR1 and CDR2 sequences are LNHDA and SQIVND (reference sequence). The CDR3 totals 15 residues.

This sequence joins TRBV5-4 and TRBJ1-4; no clear D gene. The CDR3 covers 15 residues. The V and J ends lost 4 bases and 0 bases respectively, with 10 bases between them. Germline assignment: CDR1 SGHNT and CDR2 YYREEE (reference sequence). CDR3 DNA sequence: TGTGCCAGCAGCACCTCAGGATCAACTAATGAAAAACTGTTTTTT. It specifies CASSTSGSTNEKLFF.

This clone has a handful of counts. The chain employs TRBV30 and TRBJ2-7; D is possibly TRBD2 (5 bases). The CDR3 spans 12 residues. CDR1 and CDR2 (germline): GTSNPN, SVGIG (reference sequence). V lost 2 bases, J lost 5 bases, and 10 bases lay in between. The CDR3 DNA reads TGTGCCTGGAGTTTGTCCGGGGACGAGCAGTACTTC. Translation: CAWSLSGDEQYF.

The V gene is TRBV3-1 (or the pseudogene TRBV3-2), the J gene TRBJ2-4, with D perhaps matching TRBD2 (6 bases). Trimming shortened V by 2 bases and J by 5 bases, and 28 bases separated the two germline ends. Germline V lookup: CDR1 LGHDT, CDR2 YNNKEL (reference sequence). This CDR3 is 20 amino acids long. The CDR3 loop is CASSQLTRRGREYLENIQYF. The CDR3 DNA sequence: TGTGCCAGCAGCCAACTGACCAGACGAGGACGGGAGTACTTGGAAAACATTCAGTACTTC.

V usage is TRBV7-2 and J usage is TRBJ1-4; D may be TRBD1 (5 bases). This CDR3 has 15 residues. V was clipped by 2 bases and J by 5 bases, with 12 bases between them. CDR1 is SGHTA, CDR2 FQGNSA, per germline. The CDR3 is CASSLQGHSNEKLFF. For the CDR3, the DNA is TGTGCCAGCAGCTTACAAGGACACTCGAATGAAAAACTGTTTTTT.

This sequence joins TRBV29-1 and TRBJ1-2; 8 bases match TRBD1. This CDR3 is built from 13 residues. The germline CDR1 and CDR2 sequences are SQVTM and ANQGSEA. The V gene end was trimmed by 1 base and the J gene end by 6 bases; junction bases not matched to a gene: 4. CDR3 sequence: CSVEGRGPDGYTF. As DNA, the CDR3 is TGCAGCGTTGAAGGCAGGGGGCCTGATGGCTACACCTTC.

J is TRBJ2-7 and V is TRBV12-3 or TRBV12-4; 9 positions match TRBD2. The V segment lost 4 bases and the J segment 5 bases; nucleotides outside the gene matches: 3. This CDR3 has 13 amino acids. The chain's CDR3 is CASSWREGDEQYF. Written as DNA, the CDR3 is TGTGCCAGCAGTTGGCGGGAGGGCGACGAGCAGTACTTC.

The chain couples TRBV18 to TRBJ1-5; 8 nucleotides match TRBD1. V was clipped by 4 bases and J by 3 bases; unmatched bases: 2. Germline V gene data show CDR1 as KGHSH and CDR2 as LQKENI. This CDR3 contains 14 residues. Written as DNA, the CDR3 is TGTGCCAGCTCACTGACAGGGGACAATCAGCCCCAGCATTTT. It translates to CASSLTGDNQPQHF.

The gene calls are TRBV9 and TRBJ2-3, with TRBD1 matching over 9 bases. The CDR3 length is 15 residues. Germline lookup yields CDR1 SGDLS and CDR2 YYNGEE. V was clipped by 3 bases and J by 5 bases; unmatched bases: 7. The CDR3 loop is CASSARPGQGDTQYF. DNA of the CDR3: TGTGCCAGCAGCGCCCGTCCGGGACAGGGAGATACGCAGTATTTT.

The table lists this clone with a count of one. The gene calls are TRBV12-5 and TRBJ2-3, with D possibly being TRBD2 (5 bases). The germline V gene encodes CDR1 LGHNT and CDR2 FRNRAP. CDR3 length: 16 residues. Trimming removed 1 base from V and 8 bases from J, with 19 bases in between. The CDR3 DNA reads TGTGCTAGTGGTTTGGGAACCGGACCCGGGGTAGGTACGCAGTATTTT. Protein: CASGLGTGPGVGTQYF.

In its sample, this clone was seen once. The V gene is TRBV5-1, the J gene TRBJ2-1, with 15 bases identical to TRBD2. In germline, CDR1 is SGHRS, CDR2 YFSETQ. The CDR3 has 17 residues. V gave up 2 bases and J gave up 2 bases; unmatched junction bases: 2. The chain's CDR3 is CASSFGLAGGPYNEQFF. CDR3 nucleotides: TGCGCCAGCAGCTTTGGACTAGCGGGAGGGCCCTACAATGAGCAGTTCTTC.

The chain employs TRBV5-5 and TRBJ1-2, with D maybe TRBD1 (6 bases). V shed 0 bases and J shed 3 bases, with 6 bases lying between them. The V gene's germline CDR1 is SGHKS and CDR2 YYEKEE (reference sequence). The CDR3 contains 13 residues. The chain's CDR3 is CASSLGQDYGYTF. CDR3 DNA: TGTGCCAGCAGCTTGGGACAGGACTATGGCTACACCTTC.

The V call is TRBV20-1, the J call TRBJ2-1, with 11 nucleotides matching TRBD1. The CDR3 is made up of 17 amino acids. Trimming cost V 3 bases and J 1 base; bases outside gene matches: 8. Germline CDR1 DFQATT, CDR2 SNEGSKA (reference sequence). The CDR3 loop reads CSASWTGGRGSYNEQFF. The DNA for the CDR3 is TGCAGTGCTAGTTGGACAGGGGGCCGGGGGTCCTACAATGAGCAGTTCTTC.